The sample holds a few counts of the clone carrying this T cell receptor beta chain. The antigen is unknown. These data belong to a study of cytomegalovirus exposure and HLA in healthy donors. Study in general: Genetic ancestry analysis placed approximately 79% of the 300 to 400 donors that were genotyped in the Caucasian-associated cluster. Study results and limitations: The authors assumed roughly uniform sequencing depth across donors for presence/absence analyses. Among donors in an Asian-associated ancestry cluster, a later analysis reportedly found fewer N-insertions than the roughly 610-donor mean.

The donors (healthy individuals) were bone marrow donors. This PCR relied on a set of 60 Vbeta primers and 13 Jbeta primers. TCRdb keeps only in-frame clones here, not all; method: immunoSEQ multiplex PCR. The data contain roughly 69,000 clones, roughly 65% of them singletons. Material: PBMCs. The receptor was isolated from a male donor in good health and CMV-seropositive.

CDR3 sequence (DNA): TGTGCCATCAGTGGGCAGGGCTCACCCCTCCACTTT. Protein sequence: CAISGQGSPLHF. The genes are TRBV10-3 and TRBJ1-6; maybe TRBD1 (5 bases). CDR1 and CDR2 (germline): ENHRY, SYGVKD. V lost 4 bases, J lost 10 bases, and 8 bases lay in between. This CDR3 contains 12 residues.